The entry that follows covers one T cell receptor beta chain sequence. Antigen unknown. The germline CDR1 and CDR2 sequences are PRHDT and FYEKMQ (reference sequence). Trimming took 4 bases from V and 1 from J; bases not matched to a gene: 4. This CDR3 comprises 16 residues. As the template, RNA transcripts were used to amplify TCR beta CDR3 regions. Amplification began with first-round RT-PCR using HTBI primers, then second-round multiplex PCR was performed. MiXCR was run by TCRdb on the multiplex PCR reads, yielding one entry per CDR3 protein. This table holds more than 150,000 distinct CDR3 sequences, less than 45% found once. The sample belongs to a study of Graves' ophthalmopathy and Graves' hyperthyroidism. Study-level points and caveats: Detection in blood was also observed for most expanded thyroid clonotypes above 0.001 frequency.

Diagnoses were established from clinical symptoms, serum thyroxine, TRAb, thyroid ultrasound and orbital computed tomography. The sample comprised peripheral blood. V and J are TRBV13 and TRBJ2-5; 12 bases agree with TRBD2. The receptor was isolated from a woman in her thirties or forties with Graves' ophthalmopathy. The CDR3 DNA reads TGTGCCAGCAGCTCGCTAGCGGGAGGGCTCCAAGAGACCCAGTACTTC. The encoded protein is CASSSLAGGLQETQYF.